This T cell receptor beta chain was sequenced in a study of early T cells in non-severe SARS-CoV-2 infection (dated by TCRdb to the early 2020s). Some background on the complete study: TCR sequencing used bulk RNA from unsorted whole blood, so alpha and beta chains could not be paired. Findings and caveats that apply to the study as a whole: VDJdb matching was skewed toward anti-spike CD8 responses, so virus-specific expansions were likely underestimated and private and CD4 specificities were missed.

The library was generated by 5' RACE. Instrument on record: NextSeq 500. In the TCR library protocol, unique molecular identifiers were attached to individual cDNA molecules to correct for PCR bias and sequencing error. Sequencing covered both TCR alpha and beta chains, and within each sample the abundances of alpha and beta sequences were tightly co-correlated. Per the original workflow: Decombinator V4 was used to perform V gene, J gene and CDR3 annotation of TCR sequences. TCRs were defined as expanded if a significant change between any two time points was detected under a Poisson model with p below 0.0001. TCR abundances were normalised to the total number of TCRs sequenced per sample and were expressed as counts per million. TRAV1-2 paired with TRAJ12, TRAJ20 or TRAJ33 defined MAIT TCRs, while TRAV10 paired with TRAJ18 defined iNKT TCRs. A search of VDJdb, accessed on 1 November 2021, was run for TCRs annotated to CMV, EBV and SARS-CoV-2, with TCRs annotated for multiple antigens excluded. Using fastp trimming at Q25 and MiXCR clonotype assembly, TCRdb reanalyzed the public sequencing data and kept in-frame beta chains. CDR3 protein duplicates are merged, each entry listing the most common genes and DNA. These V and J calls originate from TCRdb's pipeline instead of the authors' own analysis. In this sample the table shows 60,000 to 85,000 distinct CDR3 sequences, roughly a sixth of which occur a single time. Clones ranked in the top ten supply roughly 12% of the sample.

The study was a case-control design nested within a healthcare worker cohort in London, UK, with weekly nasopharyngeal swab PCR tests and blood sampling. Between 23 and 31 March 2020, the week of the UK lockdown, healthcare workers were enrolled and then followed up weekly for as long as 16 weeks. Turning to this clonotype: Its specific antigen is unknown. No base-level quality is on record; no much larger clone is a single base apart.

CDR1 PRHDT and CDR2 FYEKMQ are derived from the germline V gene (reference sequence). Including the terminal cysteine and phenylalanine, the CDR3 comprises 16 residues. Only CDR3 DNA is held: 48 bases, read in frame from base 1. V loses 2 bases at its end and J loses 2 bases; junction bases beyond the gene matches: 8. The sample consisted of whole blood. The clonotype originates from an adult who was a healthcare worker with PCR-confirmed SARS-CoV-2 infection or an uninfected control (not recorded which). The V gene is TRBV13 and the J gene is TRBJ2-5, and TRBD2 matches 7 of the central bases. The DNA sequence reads TGTGCCAGCAGCTTATGGAAAGCGGGGCTACAAGAGACCCAGTACTTC. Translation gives CASSLWKAGLQETQYF. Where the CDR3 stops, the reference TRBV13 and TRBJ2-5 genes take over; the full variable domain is AAGVIQSPRHLIKEKRETATLKCYPIPRHDTVYWYQQGPGQDPQFLISFYEKMQSDKGSIPDRFSAQQFSDYHSELNMSSLELGDSALYFCASSLWKAGLQETQYFGPGTRLLVL.